The next 20 T cell receptor beta chains were all read from a single sample in a study of T-cell memory formation after mild COVID-19. TCRdb fed the 5' RACE reads into MiXCR, producing one record per CDR3 protein. Of 250,000 or so distinct CDR3 sequences in the sample, about a sixth were seen once. The sequenced sample was PBMCs or a T cell subset sorted from them (not recorded which). The receptors shown here come from a man between 18 and 35 years old who had mild COVID-19 (a few samples of this study predate the infection). Cell type and time point are not known.

The V gene is TRBV5-1, the J gene TRBJ2-1; D is uncertain. V was clipped by 9 bases and J by 7 bases, with 5 bases between them. The CDR3 covers 9 residues. The germline CDR1 and CDR2 sequences are SGHRS and YFSETQ. Here the CDR3 DNA reads TGCGCCATAGGAAATGAGCAGTTCTTC. Protein product: CAIGNEQFF.

V and J are TRBV18 and TRBJ1-6, with 10 bases matching TRBD1. Germline CDR1 KGHSH, CDR2 LQKENI. V was pared by 0 bases and J by 9 bases, with 2 bases of the junction left unmatched. This CDR3 comprises 15 residues. As DNA, the CDR3 is TGTGCCAGCTCACCACCGGGACAGGGGACTTCACCCCTCCACTTT. It specifies CASSPPGQGTSPLHF.

This chain joins TRBV20-1 and TRBJ2-7; 11 bases match TRBD1. The CDR3 runs 16 residues. The ends lost 3 bases at V and 3 bases at J; junction bases unmatched: 10. CDR1 is DFQATT, CDR2 SNEGSKA, per germline (reference sequence). The CDR3 reads CSASPERTGGYYEQYV. The CDR3 bases are TGCAGTGCTAGTCCCGAGAGGACAGGGGGCTACTACGAGCAGTACGTC.

This clonotype was found many times. The chain has TRBV11-2 and TRBJ2-5, with 15 bases matching TRBD2. Trimming removed 5 bases from V and 2 bases from J; junction bases left unmatched: 6. Germline CDR1 SGHAT, CDR2 FQNNGV. The CDR3 runs 17 residues. In DNA, the CDR3 is TGTGCCAGCAGCCCTGGGACTAGCGGGGGGTTACAAGAGACCCAGTACTTC. Its translation: CASSPGTSGGLQETQYF.

This chain uses TRBV9 with TRBJ1-1, with D tentatively TRBD1 (6 bases). The CDR3 totals 15 residues. V was shortened by 2 bases and J by 1 base, with 12 bases between the two germline ends. Per the germline V gene, CDR1 is SGDLS and CDR2 is YYNGEE. The CDR3 sequence: CASSVADSPNTEAFF. The CDR3 DNA reads TGTGCCAGCAGCGTGGCGGACAGTCCGAACACTGAAGCTTTCTTT.

This clonotype was seen many times. This chain connects TRBV5-1 to TRBJ2-5, with TRBD1 matching 7 bases. Trimming at V came to 2 bases and at J to 5 bases, leaving 6 bases not matched to a gene. The CDR3 loop spans 14 amino acids. Looked up from germline, CDR1 is SGHRS and CDR2 is YFSETQ. The CDR3 DNA reads as TGCGCCAGCAGCTTAGAGGGGGCGCGGGAGACCCAGTACTTC. Translation: CASSLEGARETQYF.

V and J are TRBV2 and TRBJ2-1; 10 nucleotides align to TRBD1. Germline CDR1 and CDR2: SNHLY and FYNNEI. V lost 5 bases, J lost 5 bases, and 6 bases stayed unmatched. This CDR3 is built from 15 residues. CDR3 protein: CASSRDRGAHNEQFF. Here the CDR3 DNA reads TGTGCCAGCAGTCGGGACAGGGGAGCCCACAATGAGCAGTTCTTC.

In this sample, this clonotype turned up many times. The V gene is TRBV5-1, the J gene TRBJ2-1, with 9 bases fitting TRBD1. V lost 4 bases and J lost 4; bases outside the gene matches: 0. CDR1 is SGHRS and CDR2 is YFSETQ in the germline V gene. This CDR3 has 13 amino acids. CDR3 bases: TGCGCCAGCAGCGACAGGGGGTACAATGAGCAGTTCTTC. Residues: CASSDRGYNEQFF.

This clonotype was counted a few times. This chain connects TRBV7-4 to TRBJ2-1, with TRBD2 identical over 8 bases. The CDR3 contains 15 residues. The germline CDR1 and CDR2 sequences are SGHVT and SQSDAQ. The trim removed 5 bases at V and 3 bases at J, leaving 6 bases unmatched. CDR3 coding DNA: TGTGCCAGCAGCCCCGGGACTAGGGTCTACAATGAGCAGTTCTTC. It specifies CASSPGTRVYNEQFF.

The chain carries TRBV20-1 and TRBJ2-1; either TRBD1 or TRBD2 may fit D (6 bases each). The CDR3 is 14 residues long. Germline lookup yields CDR1 DFQATT and CDR2 SNEGSKA (reference sequence). V was pared by 6 bases and J by 9 bases, with 21 bases between. CDR3 protein: CSAQRQDAGSEQFF. The CDR3 bases are TGCAGTGCCCAACGACAGGACGCGGGGAGTGAGCAGTTCTTC.

This clonotype has ten or more counts. The CDR3 nucleotides read TGCGCCAGCAGCCAATACCAGGACAGCTACGAGCAGTACTTC. Translating gives CASSQYQDSYEQYF. The V gene is TRBV4-1, the J gene TRBJ2-7; a possible D gene is TRBD1 (6 bases). Germline CDR1 and CDR2: MGHRA and YSYEKL. V lost 2 bases and J lost 3, with 11 bases in between. The CDR3 spans 14 residues.

This clonotype has more than one count but fewer than ten. The V and J genes are TRBV7-9 and TRBJ2-2; D may correspond to TRBD1 or TRBD2 (5 bases each). This CDR3 has 16 residues. The V end lost 4 bases, the J end lost 5 bases, and 17 bases lay between the germline ends. The germline V gene encodes CDR1 SEHNR and CDR2 FQNEAQ (reference sequence). The CDR3: CASSYDGRERTGELFF. CDR3 DNA sequence: TGTGCCAGCAGCTATGACGGCAGGGAGAGGACCGGGGAGCTGTTTTTT. The variable domain in full, completed from reference TRBV7-9 and TRBJ2-2, reads DTGVSQNPRHKITKRGQNVTFRCDPISEHNRLYWYRQTLGQGPEFLTYFQNEAQLEKSRLLSDRFSAERPKGSFSTLEIQRTEQGDSAMYLCASSYDGRERTGELFFGEGSRLTVL.

The chain couples TRBV11-3 to TRBJ2-1; D could derive from TRBD1 or TRBD2 (5 bases each). This CDR3 has 12 amino acids. Germline V gives CDR1 SGHNT, CDR2 YENEEA. Trimming removed 4 bases at V and 10 bases at J, with 11 bases between. DNA of the CDR3: TGTGCCAGCAGCTCGCAAGGGACCGAGCAGTTCTTC. Protein: CASSSQGTEQFF.

This rearrangement joins TRBV7-9 to TRBJ2-3; 9 bases line up with TRBD2. V shed 3 bases, J shed 5 bases, and the junction held 6 bases outside the gene matches. This CDR3 is built from 15 residues. From germline, CDR1 is SEHNR and CDR2 FQNEAQ (reference sequence). CDR3 region: CASSLIAGEQDTQYF. CDR3 nucleotide sequence: TGTGCCAGCAGCTTGATAGCGGGGGAGCAAGATACGCAGTATTTT.

This clonotype occurred a few times. This sequence joins TRBV7-8 and TRBJ2-1; D not certain. V was cut by 3 bases and J by 5 bases, with 11 bases left in between. CDR1 SGHVS and CDR2 FQNEAQ come from the germline V gene. CDR3 length equals 14 residues. The CDR3 is CASSFSLIHNEQFF. The CDR3 nucleotides are TGTGCCAGCAGCTTCTCGCTCATACACAATGAGCAGTTCTTC.

There are a few counts of this clonotype. The rearrangement uses TRBV11-2 and TRBJ1-5, with a tentative D call TRBD1 (6 bases). The CDR3 has 15 residues. Deletions cut 5 bases from V and 2 bases from J, with 13 bases between. Germline CDR1 and CDR2: SGHAT and FQNNGV. The CDR3 protein is CASSPQGLGNQPQHF. As DNA, the CDR3 is TGTGCCAGCAGCCCACAGGGTCTTGGCAATCAGCCCCAGCATTTT.

The rearrangement links TRBV20-1 to TRBJ2-7, with D possibly matching TRBD1 (5 bases). Per germline, CDR1 DFQATT and CDR2 SNEGSKA (reference sequence). The V end was cut by 6 bases, the J end by 4 bases, with 10 bases between. There are 11 residues in the CDR3. The CDR3 DNA reads as TGCAGTGCAGGGGCTTTATACGAGCAGTACGTC. Encoded protein: CSAGALYEQYV.

In its sample, this clonotype was seen many times. The CDR3 DNA follows: TGCGCCAGCAGCTTGGAGGGGACCAACACCGGGGAGCTGTTTTTT. This codes for CASSLEGTNTGELFF. V gene TRBV5-1 combines with J gene TRBJ2-2; either TRBD1 or TRBD2 may supply D (5 bases each). The germline gives CDR1 SGHRS, CDR2 YFSETQ. V lost 0 bases, J lost 2 bases, and 8 bases lay in between. This CDR3 is 15 amino acids long.

This clonotype has a count of ten or more. V and J are TRBV12-3 or TRBV12-4 and TRBJ1-1, with D perhaps TRBD1 (5 bases). Trimming removed 0 bases from V and 5 bases from J, with 10 bases in between. This CDR3 is built from 14 residues. CDR3 amino acids: CASSLAGALTEAFF. The CDR3 DNA reads TGTGCCAGCAGTTTAGCAGGGGCTTTGACTGAAGCTTTCTTT.

This clonotype appeared a few times. The V call is TRBV20-1, the J call TRBJ2-1; 14 nucleotides agree with TRBD2. The CDR3 sequence is 13 residues long. In germline, CDR1 is DFQATT, CDR2 SNEGSKA (reference sequence). The V and J ends lost 1 base and 15 bases, in that order; junction bases with no gene match: 5. The CDR3 reads CSARAPGTSGGFF. Written as DNA, the CDR3 is TGCAGTGCTAGAGCCCCAGGGACTAGCGGGGGGTTCTTC.